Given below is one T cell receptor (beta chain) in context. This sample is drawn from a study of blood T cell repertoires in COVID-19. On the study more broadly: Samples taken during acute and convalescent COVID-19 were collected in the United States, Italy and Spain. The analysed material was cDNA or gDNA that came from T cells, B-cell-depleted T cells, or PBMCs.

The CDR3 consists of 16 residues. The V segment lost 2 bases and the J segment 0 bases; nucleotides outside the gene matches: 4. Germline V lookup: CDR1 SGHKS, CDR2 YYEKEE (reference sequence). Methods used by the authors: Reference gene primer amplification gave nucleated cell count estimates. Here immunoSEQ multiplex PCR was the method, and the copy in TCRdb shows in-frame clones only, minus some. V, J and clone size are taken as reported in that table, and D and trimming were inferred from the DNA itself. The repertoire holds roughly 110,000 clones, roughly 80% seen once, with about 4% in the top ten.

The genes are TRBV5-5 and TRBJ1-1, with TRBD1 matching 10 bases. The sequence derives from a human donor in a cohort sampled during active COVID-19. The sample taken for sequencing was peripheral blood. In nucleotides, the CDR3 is TGTGCCAGCAGCTTCGGACAGGGGGTAATGAACACTGAAGCTTTCTTT. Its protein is CASSFGQGVMNTEAFF.